This TCR beta chain appears in the sequencing data of a study of blood T cell repertoires in COVID-19. Authors' processing steps: Using reference gene primer amplification, nucleated cell counts were estimated. Sequencing was performed with immunoSEQ multiplex PCR; in TCRdb, only in-frame clones are kept and a portion is missing. From that table come the V and J calls and clone size; the DNA was used to work out D and trimming. The table includes 61,000 or so clones, more than 65% detected once. CDR1 is SGHNT and CDR2 is YYREEE in the germline V gene (reference sequence). The CDR3 sequence is 13 residues long. The V gene lost 7 bases and the J gene lost 0 bases, with 11 bases spanning the gap.

V is TRBV5-4 and J is TRBJ2-7; D gene uncertain. The sequenced sample consisted of peripheral blood. The receptor was derived from a woman in her 70s with acute or convalescent COVID-19. CDR3 region: CASRPALSYEQYF. The CDR3 nucleotides read TGTGCCAGCCGCCCAGCGCTCTCCTACGAGCAGTACTTC.